Each of the 16 T cell receptor beta chains below was sequenced from the same sample in a study of CD8+CD57+ T cells in acquired aplastic anemia. The TCR beta profiling, which covered VDJ combination and CDR3 sequence, was carried out using genomic DNA as the template. Via MiXCR, TCRdb re-called the reads, giving one row per CDR3 protein. The data show under 250,000 distinct CDR3 sequences, approximately 60% seen once. Previously, flow cytometry had revealed CD8+CD57+ cell expansion in the patients chosen for sequencing. Sequencing was carried out using sorted CD4+, CD8+, or CD8+CD57+ T cells (not recorded which) from PBMCs. The receptors shown here come from a human donor with aplastic anemia.

The chain uses TRBV14 and TRBJ1-2, with D tentatively TRBD1 (5 bases). This CDR3 has 12 amino acids. Between the trimmed V and J ends, which lost 4 bases and 6 bases, there was a span of 9 bases. The V gene's germline CDR1 is SGHDN and CDR2 FVKESK. CDR3 DNA: TGTGCCAGCAGCCCCGCGGGACATGGCTACACCTTC. It codes for CASSPAGHGYTF.

This clonotype was recorded a few times. This rearrangement joins TRBV5-8 to TRBJ2-7; tentatively, D is TRBD2 (5 bases). V shed 6 bases and J shed 7 bases, with 17 bases lying between them. CDR1 and CDR2 (germline): SGHTS, YDEGEE. The CDR3 covers 13 residues. CDR3 sequence: CASTPSGGREQYF. The CDR3 DNA follows: TGTGCCAGCACCCCGAGTGGAGGCCGGGAGCAGTACTTC.

The V call is TRBV5-1, the J call TRBJ1-5; 11 bases match TRBD1. Germline assignment: CDR1 SGHRS and CDR2 YFSETQ. V was clipped by 4 bases and J by 4 bases; unmatched bases: 13. CDR3 length: 18 residues. The CDR3 DNA follows: TGCGCCAGCAGCCCCACTTTGGGACAGGGGGATCGGAATCAGCCCCAGCATTTT. It is translated as CASSPTLGQGDRNQPQHF.

The chain joins TRBV7-9 to TRBJ2-7; no clear D gene. The germline V gene has CDR1 SEHNR and CDR2 FQNEAQ (reference sequence). There are 14 residues in the CDR3. Trimming shortened V by 5 bases and J by 5 bases, and 16 bases separated the two germline ends. The CDR3 here is CASSPRTLLHEQYF. CDR3 sequence (DNA): TGTGCCAGCAGCCCAAGGACGCTACTCCACGAGCAGTACTTC.

This clonotype was observed at least ten times. CDR3 DNA sequence: TGTGCCAGCAGCGCGGACAGGGACTACGAGCAGTACTTC. Translated, it gives CASSADRDYEQYF. The V call is TRBV7-9, the J call TRBJ2-7, with TRBD1 matching 8 bases. After removal of 5 bases from V and 3 bases from J, the junction contained 3 bases not matched to a gene. Germline-derived CDR1 and CDR2 are SEHNR and FQNEAQ (reference sequence). CDR3 length: 13 residues.

The chain links TRBV7-2 to TRBJ1-2; 7 nucleotides agree with TRBD1. V gave up 5 bases and J gave up 5 bases; unmatched junction bases: 5. This CDR3 region has 13 residues. Germline lookup yields CDR1 SGHTA and CDR2 FQGNSA. The CDR3 nucleotides read TGTGCCAGCAGCCCAGACAGGGATTATGGCTACACCTTC. Translation gives CASSPDRDYGYTF.

The chain links TRBV15 to TRBJ2-5; D is undetermined. This CDR3 has 12 amino acids. V was pared by 3 bases and J by 4 bases, with 6 bases between. Germline lookup yields CDR1 LNHNV and CDR2 YYDKDF (reference sequence). CDR3 in amino acids: CATSRDAETQYF. DNA for the CDR3: TGTGCCACCAGCAGGGATGCAGAGACCCAGTACTTC.

In nucleotides, the CDR3 is TGTGCCAGCAGTTCCCGGGCCAGCAAGGGCTACACCTTC. Its translation: CASSSRASKGYTF. The chain joins TRBV25-1 to TRBJ1-2; D not certain. Germline V lookup: CDR1 MGHDK, CDR2 SYGVNS. The CDR3 has 13 amino acids. With 5 bases removed from V and 8 bases from J, the gap between germline ends came to 15 bases.

CDR3 sequence: CASSATSGGLSGANVLTF. The CDR3 DNA is TGTGCCAGCAGTGCAACTAGCGGGGGGCTCTCTGGGGCCAACGTCCTGACTTTC. This chain uses TRBV25-1 with TRBJ2-6, with TRBD2 matching 12 bases. The CDR3 loop spans 18 amino acids. The germline gives CDR1 MGHDK, CDR2 SYGVNS. Trimming cost V 4 bases and J 0 bases; bases outside gene matches: 4.

The chain has TRBV3-1 and TRBJ2-7; D may correspond to TRBD1 or TRBD2 (5 bases each). Germline values: CDR1 LGHDT, CDR2 YNNKEL (reference sequence). Deletions cut 4 bases from V and 3 bases from J, with 13 bases between. The length of the CDR3 is 14 residues. The CDR3 region is CASSPGTGRYEQYF. For the CDR3, the DNA is TGTGCCAGCAGCCCAGGGACGGGGCGCTACGAGCAGTACTTC.

This clonotype has at least ten counts. This CDR3 reads CATKPPLGDEQFF. The CDR3, as DNA: TGTGCCACCAAGCCGCCGTTGGGGGATGAGCAGTTCTTC. The V and J genes are TRBV24-1 and TRBJ2-1; D may match TRBD1 or TRBD2 (5 bases each). The CDR3 contains 13 residues. The V gene lost 8 bases and the J gene lost 8 bases, with 15 bases spanning the gap. Germline assignment: CDR1 KGHDR and CDR2 SFDVKD.

The rearrangement joins TRBV2 to TRBJ2-1, with TRBD2 as a possible D gene (5 bases). The germline CDR1 and CDR2 sequences are SNHLY and FYNNEI. The CDR3 has 15 residues. Trimming took off 5 bases at V and 0 bases at J, with 11 bases between the two ends. In DNA form, the CDR3 reads TGTGCCAGCAGTCTTACTAGGAGCTCCTACAATGAGCAGTTCTTC. This gives the protein CASSLTRSSYNEQFF.

V usage is TRBV24-1 and J usage is TRBJ1-2; unclear D gene. The ends were cut back, 9 bases at V and 4 bases at J, with 17 bases in the middle. The CDR3 spans 14 residues. Germline-derived CDR1 and CDR2 are KGHDR and SFDVKD. The CDR3 region is CATSFATVSYGYTF. The DNA of the CDR3 is TGTGCCACCTCTTTTGCGACGGTTAGCTATGGCTACACCTTC.

A single count supports this clonotype. The chain couples TRBV20-1 to TRBJ2-7; D is perhaps TRBD2 (6 bases). The CDR3 has 11 residues. From germline, CDR1 is DFQATT and CDR2 SNEGSKA (reference sequence). The V and J ends lost 5 bases and 6 bases respectively, with 11 bases between them. Here the CDR3 reads CSAGGGPEQYF. In DNA form, the CDR3 reads TGCAGTGCTGGGGGAGGCCCCGAGCAGTACTTC.

The V gene is TRBV29-1, the J gene TRBJ1-1; 8 nucleotides align to TRBD1. Germline CDR1 SQVTM, CDR2 ANQGSEA. The trim removed 7 bases at V and 3 bases at J, leaving 1 base unmatched. CDR3 size: 11 residues. The CDR3 is CSAGQDTEAFF. CDR3 sequence (DNA): TGCAGCGCGGGACAGGACACTGAAGCTTTCTTT.

This chain uses TRBV20-1 with TRBJ2-1; possibly TRBD1 or TRBD2 for D (6 bases each). Germline V CDR1 and CDR2: DFQATT, SNEGSKA (reference sequence). This CDR3 contains 14 residues. Trimming stripped 0 bases from V and 9 bases from J, with 15 bases between. As DNA, the CDR3 is TGCAGTGCTAGAGATCCCCGGGGGACACGTGAGCAGTTCTTC. This encodes CSARDPRGTREQFF.